This is a list of T cell receptor beta chains from one sample in a study of T cells after yellow fever vaccination. TCRdb re-analysed the 5' RACE reads in MiXCR, keeping a single row per CDR3 protein. The data contain some 290,000 distinct CDR3 sequences, about 10% of them singletons. Sequencing used CD4+ T cells sorted from PBMCs, obtained 45 days after the yellow fever booster vaccination. The receptors derive from a man in his late teens or twenties who received the YFV17D yellow fever vaccine. Both conserved end residues are part of each CDR3. The D gene is left open where the match is weak. A row's size may be missing; if present it is once, few, many or a size class.

TRBJ1-5	few	NA	TRBV4-1	TGCGCCAGCAGCCAACCTCTCGAAAGGGAGCCCCAGCATTTT	CASSQPLEREPQHF
TRBJ1-1	NA	NA	TRBV12-3/TRBV12-4	TGTGCCAGCAGTCGAGGTTATGGACAGTCCATGAACACTGAAGCTTTCTTT	CASSRGYGQSMNTEAFF
TRBJ1-4	NA	NA	TRBV11-2	TGTGCCAGCAGCTTAGATAAGAGGATGGGGTATGAAAAACTGTTTTTT	CASSLDKRMGYEKLFF
TRBJ2-4	few	NA	TRBV29-1	TGCAGCGTTGGCCAGGTAGCCAAAAACATTCAGTACTTC	CSVGQVAKNIQYF
TRBJ2-3	few	NA	TRBV6-1	TGTGCCAGCAGTGAAGCCGGTAGGAGCAGGGGTGATACGCAGTATTTT	CASSEAGRSRGDTQYF
TRBJ2-3	few	NA	TRBV7-2	TGTGCCAGCAGCTCCCTGTGGGGAGCGGTCACAGATACGCAGTATTTT	CASSSLWGAVTDTQYF
TRBJ2-2	many	NA	TRBV20-1	TGCAGTGCTAGAGCAGGGGGAGGGCAATCCGGGGAGCTGTTTTTT	CSARAGGGQSGELFF
TRBJ1-1	few	NA	TRBV7-2	TGTGCCAGCACCCGGGACCGACTATTTGAAGCTTTCTTT	CASTRDRLFEAFF
TRBJ1-5	few	NA	TRBV28	TGTGCCAGCAGTTCACCGGGGGCGATCAATCAGCCCCAGCATTTT	CASSSPGAINQPQHF
TRBJ2-1	NA	TRBD1	TRBV24-1	TGTGCCACCAGTGACCCCGGGACAGGGCACAATGAGCAGTTCTTC	CATSDPGTGHNEQFF
TRBJ2-6	NA	NA	TRBV5-1	TGCGCCAGCAGCCCGGGGGATATCTCTGGGGCCAACGTCCTGACTTTC	CASSPGDISGANVLTF
TRBJ2-3	few	TRBD2	TRBV7-2	TGTGCCAGCAGCTTAAGGGGGCGAGCGGGGGGTAGCACAGATACGCAGTATTTT	CASSLRGRAGGSTDTQYF
TRBJ2-1	NA	TRBD2	TRBV7-3	TGTGCCAGCAGCCAAGCTAGCGGGGGCTACAATGAGCAGTTCTTC	CASSQASGGYNEQFF
TRBJ2-3	few	TRBD2	TRBV18	TGTGCCAGCTCACCAAGCGGGGGAAACACAGATACGCAGTATTTT	CASSPSGGNTDTQYF
TRBJ2-3	NA	TRBD2	TRBV5-5	TGTGCCAGCAAGCCTAGCGGGGTGGGCACAGATACGCAGTATTTT	CASKPSGVGTDTQYF
TRBJ2-4	NA	NA	TRBV28	TGTGCCAGCAGTAGGAGGGACCGGCGGACCAACATTCAGTACTTC	CASSRRDRRTNIQYF